This T cell receptor beta chain derives from a study of HIV-infected patients and healthy controls. With V trimmed by 7 bases and J by 5 bases, 4 bases remained unmatched. From germline, CDR1 is SQVTM and CDR2 ANQGSEA. The CDR3 contains 11 residues. Within the sample, this clonotype is medium-sized. All unsorted peripheral T cells were captured because whole blood was used without fractionation. Around 450 ng RNA was reverse transcribed with alpha and beta constant-region primers. Each of the alpha and beta chains got its own library through chain-specific third strand synthesis with indices. One entry per CDR3 protein, called by TCRdb with MiXCR from the 5' RACE reads. The sample lists roughly 6,000 distinct CDR3 sequences; more than 8.5% were seen once.

This TCR came from an adult with HIV infection. Sequencing was performed on blood, taken before antiretroviral therapy. This chain links TRBV29-1 with TRBJ2-7, with 8 bases identical to TRBD1. The CDR3 coding sequence is TGCAGCGGCTCGGACAGGGACGAGCAGTACTTC. Residues: CSGSDRDEQYF.